The 23 T cell receptor beta chains listed next were all sequenced from one sample in a study of identical twins. In TCRdb, the 5' RACE reads were re-called with MiXCR into one record per CDR3 protein. The repertoire holds about 690,000 distinct CDR3 sequences, with about 20% as singletons. This sample was shared with a second study, whose subject was T cells expressing NK-cell markers.

The sequenced sample consisted of PBMCs. These receptors came from a woman between 18 and 29 years old in good health.

This clonotype was recorded a few times. The chain carries TRBV29-1 and TRBJ1-2, with a tentative D call TRBD1 (6 bases). Trimming left V 4 bases short and J 2 bases short, with 14 bases between. This CDR3 has 14 amino acids. Germline V gene lookup returns CDR1 SQVTM and CDR2 ANQGSEA. Here the CDR3 reads CSVGWDKGNYGYTF. The CDR3, as DNA: TGCAGCGTTGGATGGGACAAGGGGAACTATGGCTACACCTTC.

A few counts support this clonotype. The chain combines TRBV5-1 with TRBJ2-7; 8 positions match TRBD1. Germline CDR1 reads SGHRS; CDR2 reads YFSETQ. The length of the CDR3 is 12 residues. The J segment lost 12 bases and the V segment lost 4 bases, leaving 9 bases of the junction unmatched. The CDR3 loop is CASSPWTGPRYF. The CDR3 nucleotides read TGCGCCAGCAGCCCGTGGACAGGGCCGAGGTACTTC.

This clonotype was seen a few times. CDR3 sequence reads: CSARTGRSPDTQYF. In DNA form, the CDR3 reads TGCAGTGCTCGAACAGGGCGTAGTCCGGATACGCAGTATTTT. The chain combines TRBV20-1 with TRBJ2-3; the D gene is possibly TRBD1 (6 bases). V was clipped by 5 bases and J by 6 bases, with 18 bases between them. The CDR3 runs 14 residues. From germline, CDR1 is DFQATT and CDR2 SNEGSKA (reference sequence).

The V and J genes are TRBV4-2 and TRBJ2-7; D unclear. This CDR3 comprises 14 residues. Germline CDR1 is LGHNA and CDR2 is YNFKEQ. Trimming removed 4 bases from V and 2 bases from J, with 12 bases in between. CDR3 bases: TGTGCCAGCAGCCCCGCCAAGGGTACCTACGAGCAGTACTTC. Translated, it gives CASSPAKGTYEQYF.

The chain couples TRBV20-1 to TRBJ2-2; maybe TRBD2 (5 bases). The CDR3 is 15 residues long. Germline V gene lookup returns CDR1 DFQATT and CDR2 SNEGSKA (reference sequence). V shed 1 base and J shed 5 bases, with 14 bases lying between them. CDR3 nucleotide sequence: TGCAGTGCTAGAGGGTACAGCGGAGCAACCGGGGAGCTGTTTTTT. Translated: CSARGYSGATGELFF.

This clonotype was observed a few times. The chain has TRBV7-9 and TRBJ2-1; perhaps TRBD2 as D (5 bases). This CDR3 spans 13 amino acids. In germline, CDR1 is SEHNR, CDR2 FQNEAQ (reference sequence). Between the trimmed V and J ends, which lost 7 bases and 8 bases, there was a span of 15 bases. Here the CDR3 DNA reads TGTGCCAGCACCTTCACGGAGGCCCATGAGCAGTTCTTC. Translated: CASTFTEAHEQFF.

The chain joins TRBV4-2 to TRBJ2-2; 9 nucleotides line up with TRBD1. Germline values: CDR1 LGHNA, CDR2 YNFKEQ. The J segment lost 2 bases and the V segment lost 0 bases, leaving 4 bases of the junction unmatched. CDR3 length: 17 residues. The CDR3 nucleotides are TGTGCCAGCAGCCAAGAAAGGACAGGGGCCAACACCGGGGAGCTGTTTTTT. This sequence encodes CASSQERTGANTGELFF.

The chain recombines TRBV12-3 or TRBV12-4 with TRBJ1-1; D unresolved. Trimming left V 5 bases short and J 4 bases short, with 14 bases between. CDR3 size: 14 residues. DNA for the CDR3: TGTGCCAGCAGTCTACGGACCTGGGGCACTGAAGCTTTCTTT. It specifies CASSLRTWGTEAFF.

This clonotype showed up many times. The rearrangement links TRBV6-5 to TRBJ2-7, with TRBD2 as a possible D gene (6 bases). CDR3 length: 12 residues. Germline-derived CDR1 and CDR2 are MNHEY and SVGAGI. Trimming pared 6 bases from V and 4 bases from J, leaving 10 bases between. The CDR3 sequence: CASSWGGYEQYF. As DNA, the CDR3 is TGTGCCAGCAGCTGGGGAGGTTACGAGCAGTACTTC.

This clonotype has just a few counts. V gene TRBV6-6 combines with J gene TRBJ1-2; a weak D match, TRBD1 (5 bases). The CDR3 length is 12 residues. Trimming took off 6 bases at V and 6 bases at J, with 11 bases between the two ends. The germline V gene has CDR1 MNHNY and CDR2 SVGAGI (reference sequence). CDR3 nucleotide sequence: TGTGCCAGCAGCCGAGGGACGGATGGCTACACCTTC. This codes for CASSRGTDGYTF.

This clonotype came up many times. The V call is TRBV20-1, the J call TRBJ2-1, with no clear D. Germline V lookup: CDR1 DFQATT, CDR2 SNEGSKA (reference sequence). Trimming removed 6 bases at V and 8 bases at J, with 8 bases between. The CDR3 loop spans 10 amino acids. CDR3 in DNA: TGCAGTGCCAGTCAGGATGAGCAGTTCTTC. This codes for CSASQDEQFF.

The sample holds a few counts of this clonotype. The chain uses TRBV6-2 or TRBV6-3 and TRBJ2-1; 9 bases are shared with TRBD2. Germline CDR1 reads MNHEY; CDR2 reads SVGEGT. This CDR3 has 15 residues. V dropped 2 bases and J dropped 9; count of bases not matched to a gene: 8. Written as DNA, the CDR3 is TGTGCCAGCAGTTACGGGTCTAGCGGGAAATCTGAGCAGTTCTTC. Protein product: CASSYGSSGKSEQFF.

The chain uses TRBV27 and TRBJ2-6; 7 bases line up with TRBD1. The CDR3 spans 16 residues. V gave up 4 bases and J gave up 0 bases; unmatched junction bases: 3. Germline V gene data show CDR1 as MNHEY and CDR2 as SMNVEV (reference sequence). This chain's CDR3 is CASSSGTASGANVLTF. Written as DNA, the CDR3 is TGTGCCAGCAGTTCCGGGACAGCCTCTGGGGCCAACGTCCTGACTTTC.

The CDR3 DNA is TGTGCCAGCAGGGGACTAGCGGGAGTACACAATGAGCAGTTCTTC. Its translation: CASRGLAGVHNEQFF. This chain joins TRBV12-3 or TRBV12-4 and TRBJ2-1; 14 bases are a match to TRBD2. J gave up 5 bases and V 6 bases, and 3 bases lay outside the gene matches. This CDR3 has 15 residues.

The V and J genes are TRBV2 and TRBJ1-2; the D gene is possibly TRBD1 (6 bases). Germline CDR1 is SNHLY and CDR2 is FYNNEI. The CDR3 contains 14 residues. V shed 3 bases and J shed 8 bases, with 16 bases lying between them. CDR3 in amino acids: CASSDRSGAEGYTF. The CDR3 bases are TGTGCCAGCAGTGATCGGTCAGGGGCGGAAGGCTACACCTTC.

The CDR3, as DNA: TGCGCCAGCAGCTTTACAGGGGCAGACTCCTACGAGCAGTACTTC. It is translated as CASSFTGADSYEQYF. The genes are TRBV5-1 and TRBJ2-7, with 7 nucleotides matching TRBD1. V gave up 2 bases and J gave up 0 bases; unmatched junction bases: 5. The CDR3 spans 15 residues. The germline V gene has CDR1 SGHRS and CDR2 YFSETQ.

This chain connects TRBV6-4 to TRBJ2-1; the match to TRBD2 covers 14 bases. Germline loops: CDR1 MRHNA, CDR2 SNTAGT. This CDR3 comprises 14 residues. J lost 9 bases, V lost 6 bases, and 4 bases had no gene match. This chain's CDR3 is CASSEGLAGAEQFF. The CDR3 DNA is TGTGCCAGCAGCGAGGGACTAGCGGGGGCTGAGCAGTTCTTC.

This chain uses TRBV10-3 with TRBJ2-1, with no clear D. Deletions cut 2 bases from V and 10 bases from J, with 15 bases between. Germline CDR1 ENHRY, CDR2 SYGVKD. The CDR3 covers 14 residues. The CDR3 spells CAISEVTAVNEQFF. CDR3 DNA: TGTGCCATCAGTGAGGTGACTGCCGTTAACGAGCAGTTCTTC.

V and J are TRBV5-1 and TRBJ2-3; perhaps TRBD2 as D (5 bases). The length of the CDR3 is 14 residues. Germline CDR1 and CDR2: SGHRS and YFSETQ. The V end was cut by 5 bases, the J end by 5 bases, with 15 bases between. In DNA form, the CDR3 reads TGCGCCAGCAGGTCTAGCCTAAAAGGAGATACGCAGTATTTT. Encoded protein: CASRSSLKGDTQYF.

The V gene is TRBV7-9, the J gene TRBJ2-5; D possibly corresponds to TRBD1 (6 bases). Germline CDR1 and CDR2: SEHNR and FQNEAQ (reference sequence). With 5 bases removed from V and 4 bases from J, the gap between germline ends came to 17 bases. This CDR3 is 15 amino acids long. DNA of the CDR3: TGTGCCAGCAGCCCCTCCCAGGGGCAGGGAGAGACCCAGTACTTC. Its translation: CASSPSQGQGETQYF.

The V call is TRBV6-5, the J call TRBJ1-1; D unresolved. The CDR3 loop spans 14 amino acids. The V gene's germline CDR1 is MNHEY and CDR2 SVGAGI. Trimming pared 2 bases from V and 1 base from J, leaving 8 bases between. CDR3 protein: CASSYKGPNTEAFF. The CDR3 DNA sequence: TGTGCCAGCAGTTACAAGGGCCCGAACACTGAAGCTTTCTTT.

The chain has TRBV27 and TRBJ2-5, with D unresolved. V was pared by 2 bases and J by 5 bases, with 15 bases between. Per germline, CDR1 MNHEY and CDR2 SMNVEV (reference sequence). The length of the CDR3 is 15 residues. The CDR3 nucleotides are TGTGCCAGCAGTTTACGGCGGAGTGGGGTGGAGACCCAGTACTTC. This codes for CASSLRRSGVETQYF.

This clonotype has a handful of counts. The chain carries TRBV29-1 and TRBJ2-6, with unresolved D. This CDR3 has 14 amino acids. V was shortened by 7 bases and J by 2 bases, with 12 bases between the two germline ends. Germline CDR1 and CDR2: SQVTM and ANQGSEA. CDR3 protein: CSEQSSAGANVLTF. The CDR3 DNA is TGCAGCGAACAAAGTAGTGCTGGGGCCAACGTCCTGACTTTC.